These 6 T cell receptor beta chains were sequenced from one sample in a study of CD8 T cells in ankylosing spondylitis. Points from the study as a whole: A motif in TCR beta, a set of eight highly homologous variants, appeared characteristic of ankylosing spondylitis blood.

These receptors' antigens are unknown. Using its own MiXCR run on the 5' RACE reads, TCRdb lists one record per CDR3 protein. The data show 75,000 to 95,000 distinct CDR3 sequences, about 8.3% seen once. What was sequenced was blood, either unsorted or a sorted T cell fraction (not recorded which). These receptors came from a male donor with ankylosing spondylitis.

This clonotype was counted at least ten times. The rearrangement links TRBV4-1 to TRBJ2-2; the match to TRBD2 covers 9 bases. The germline V gene has CDR1 MGHRA and CDR2 YSYEKL. The CDR3 has 17 residues. After removal of 0 bases from V and 5 bases from J, the junction contained 7 bases not matched to a gene. CDR3: CASSQEAGGPRTGELFF. The CDR3 region has the DNA TGCGCCAGCAGCCAAGAGGCGGGAGGGCCTCGGACCGGGGAGCTGTTTTTT.

This clonotype was detected many times. This sequence joins TRBV12-3 or TRBV12-4 and TRBJ1-1; no clear D. The V and J ends lost 4 bases and 3 bases respectively, with 15 bases between them. The CDR3 has 15 residues. The chain's CDR3 is CASSSVGSGDTEAFF. The CDR3 DNA sequence: TGTGCCAGCAGTTCGGTAGGGTCCGGGGACACTGAAGCTTTCTTT.

This chain uses TRBV24-1 with TRBJ2-7; the D call may be TRBD1 or TRBD2 (5 bases each). Germline CDR1 reads KGHDR; CDR2 reads SFDVKD. This CDR3 comprises 13 residues. V lost 10 bases and J lost 3, with 15 bases in between. CDR3 bases: TGTGCCACGGGGGACCGGCCGCACTACGAGCAGTACGTC. It specifies CATGDRPHYEQYV.

This chain connects TRBV19 to TRBJ2-2; a possible D gene is TRBD1 (6 bases). The CDR3 spans 12 residues. Trimming left V 10 bases short and J 7 bases short, with 13 bases between. Germline CDR1 LNHDA, CDR2 SQIVND (reference sequence). CDR3 sequence: CATLQGFGELFF. The CDR3 region has the DNA TGTGCCACTCTTCAGGGGTTCGGGGAGCTGTTTTTT.

This clonotype was observed a handful of times. The genes are TRBV7-6 and TRBJ2-3, with TRBD2 matching 11 bases. This CDR3 is 18 amino acids long. The J segment lost 2 bases and the V segment lost 5 bases, leaving 12 bases of the junction unmatched. Germline V gene data show CDR1 as SGHVS and CDR2 as FNYEAQ. The CDR3 nucleotides read TGTGCCAGCAGCCCCCCCCGGACTAGCGGGCCCTACACAGATACGCAGTATTTT. Its protein is CASSPPRTSGPYTDTQYF.

This clonotype was picked up many times. The V and J genes are TRBV9 and TRBJ1-3, with D uncertain. The CDR3 contains 12 residues. V gave up 3 bases and J gave up 3 bases, with 4 bases separating them. The germline CDR1 and CDR2 sequences are SGDLS and YYNGEE. DNA of the CDR3: TGTGCCAGCAGCGACCTTGGAAACACCATATATTTT. Protein product: CASSDLGNTIYF.